The 10 T cell receptor beta chains listed next were all sequenced from one sample in a study of blood T cell repertoires in COVID-19. Some clones are missing from TCRdb's copy, which holds only in-frame ones; the method was immunoSEQ multiplex PCR. The table includes around 100,000 clones, roughly 87% detected once. The sample was peripheral blood. The receptor source for this set is a human donor in a cohort sampled during active COVID-19.

CDR3 amino acids: CASSRDSSGFPSYEQYF. The CDR3 DNA sequence: TGTGCCAGCAGTCGGGACAGCTCCGGGTTCCCTTCCTACGAGCAGTACTTC. This sequence joins TRBV28 and TRBJ2-7, with 7 bases that match TRBD1. The CDR3 covers 17 residues. The germline CDR1 and CDR2 sequences are MDHEN and SYDVKM. J lost 1 base, V lost 5 bases, and 14 bases had no gene match.

The V and J genes are TRBV19 and TRBJ2-7; D perhaps matches TRBD1 (6 bases). From germline, CDR1 is LNHDA and CDR2 SQIVND (reference sequence). The V and J ends lost 6 bases and 0 bases respectively, with 9 bases between them. The CDR3 runs 13 residues. The chain's CDR3 is CASSLDSSYEQYF. The CDR3 bases are TGTGCCAGTAGCCTGGACAGCTCCTACGAGCAGTACTTC.

This chain uses TRBV5-6 with TRBJ2-7, with D possibly matching TRBD1 (5 bases). Between the trimmed V and J ends, which lost 2 bases and 3 bases, there was a span of 9 bases. The CDR3 is 13 amino acids. The germline CDR1 and CDR2 sequences are SGHDT and YYEEEE. Here the CDR3 reads CASSFRDVYEQYF. The DNA for the CDR3 is TGTGCCAGCAGCTTCAGGGATGTCTACGAGCAGTACTTC.

This sequence joins TRBV4-1 and TRBJ2-1, with 8 bases lining up with TRBD1. The germline V gene encodes CDR1 MGHRA and CDR2 YSYEKL. Germline trimming cut 1 base from V and 5 bases from J; bases unmatched to any gene: 4. This CDR3 has 15 amino acids. CDR3 in DNA: TGCGCCAGCAGCCAAGGGGACAGGCGAGACAATGAGCAGTTCTTC. As protein: CASSQGDRRDNEQFF.

This sequence joins TRBV24-1 and TRBJ1-5; TRBD1 might be the D (6 bases). CDR3 length equals 14 residues. The V gene lost 5 bases and the J gene lost 3 bases, with 10 bases spanning the gap. Germline-derived CDR1 and CDR2 are KGHDR and SFDVKD. In nucleotides, the CDR3 is TGTGCCACCAGTGTCAGGGGTGACAATCAGCCCCAGCATTTT. Translating it yields CATSVRGDNQPQHF.

V is TRBV3-1 (or the pseudogene TRBV3-2) and J is TRBJ1-1; weak D call: TRBD1 (6 bases). The germline V and J ends were trimmed by 3 bases and 5 bases, with 10 bases remaining between them. This CDR3 contains 13 residues. Germline values: CDR1 LGHDT, CDR2 YNNKEL (reference sequence). This CDR3 reads CASSHLQGTEAFF. The CDR3 DNA reads as TGTGCCAGCAGCCACCTTCAGGGGACTGAAGCTTTCTTT.

This clone was detected once. The chain carries TRBV5-4 and TRBJ2-3, with 13 bases fitting TRBD2. CDR3 length: 18 residues. The junction had 8 bases not matched to a gene; V was cut back by 0 bases and J by 4 bases. Looked up from germline, CDR1 is SGHNT and CDR2 is YYREEE (reference sequence). CDR3 region: CASSLGAPGLAGADTQYF. The CDR3 DNA follows: TGTGCCAGCAGCTTGGGGGCCCCTGGACTAGCGGGAGCAGATACGCAGTATTTT. The full variable domain, in which reference TRBV5-4 and TRBJ2-3 provide the parts outside the CDR3, is ETGVTQSPTHLIKTRGQQVTLRCSSQSGHNTVSWYQQALGQGPQFIFQYYREEENGRGNFPPRFSGLQFPNYSSELNVNALELDDSALYLCASSLGAPGLAGADTQYFGPGTRLTVL.

J is TRBJ2-5 and V is TRBV18; TRBD2 might be the D (7 bases). This CDR3 region has 15 residues. Trimming shortened V by 3 bases and J by 4 bases, and 15 bases separated the two germline ends. Germline V lookup: CDR1 KGHSH, CDR2 LQKENI. The DNA for the CDR3 is TGTGCCAGCTCACCCATCGGGGGGCTGCGAGAGACCCAGTACTTC. It encodes CASSPIGGLRETQYF.

J is TRBJ1-1 and V is TRBV4-1; TRBD1 might be the D (6 bases). The germline CDR1 and CDR2 sequences are MGHRA and YSYEKL. This CDR3 spans 14 amino acids. Deletions cut 2 bases from V and 0 bases from J, with 7 bases between. The CDR3 DNA sequence: TGCGCCAGCAGCCAACAGGGGCTGAACACTGAAGCTTTCTTT. It codes for CASSQQGLNTEAFF.

V usage is TRBV7-6 and J usage is TRBJ1-4; D is uncertain. The CDR3 length is 15 residues. Trimming shortened V by 1 base and J by 0 bases, and 6 bases separated the two germline ends. Germline CDR1 reads SGHVS; CDR2 reads FNYEAQ. The CDR3: CASSLGQSTNEKLFF. CDR3 nucleotide sequence: TGTGCCAGCAGCTTAGGGCAGTCAACTAATGAAAAACTGTTTTTT.